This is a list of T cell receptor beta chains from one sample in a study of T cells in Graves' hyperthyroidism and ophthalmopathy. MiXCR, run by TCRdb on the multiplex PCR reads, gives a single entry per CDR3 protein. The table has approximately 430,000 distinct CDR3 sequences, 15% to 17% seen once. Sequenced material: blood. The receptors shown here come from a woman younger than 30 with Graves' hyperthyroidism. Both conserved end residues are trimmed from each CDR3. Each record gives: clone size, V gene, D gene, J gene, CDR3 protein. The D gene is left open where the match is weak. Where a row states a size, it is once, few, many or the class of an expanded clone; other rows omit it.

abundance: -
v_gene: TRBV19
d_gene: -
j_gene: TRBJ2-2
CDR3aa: ASSIRGGKIGELF

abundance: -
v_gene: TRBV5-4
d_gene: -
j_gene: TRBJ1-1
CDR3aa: ASSFEPGVRNTEAF

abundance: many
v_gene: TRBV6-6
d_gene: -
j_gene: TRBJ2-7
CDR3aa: ASSYPLGTGSYEQY

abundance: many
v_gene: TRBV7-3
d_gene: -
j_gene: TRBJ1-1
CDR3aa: ASSFNGPNTEAF

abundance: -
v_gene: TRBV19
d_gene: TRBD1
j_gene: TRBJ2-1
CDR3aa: ASSPRDSPRDEQF

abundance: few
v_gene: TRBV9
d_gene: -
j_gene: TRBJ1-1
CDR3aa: ASSALTGLHPRSMGAF

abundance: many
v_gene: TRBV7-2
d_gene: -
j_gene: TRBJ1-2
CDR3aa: AAGRLNLLYGYT

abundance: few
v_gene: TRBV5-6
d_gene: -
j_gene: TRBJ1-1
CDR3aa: ASRSGPAFEAF

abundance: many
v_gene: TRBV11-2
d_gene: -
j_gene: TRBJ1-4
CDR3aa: ASSLGGVAGKLF

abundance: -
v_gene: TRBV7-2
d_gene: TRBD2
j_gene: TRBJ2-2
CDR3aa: ASSLGVTGTSGRQTGELF

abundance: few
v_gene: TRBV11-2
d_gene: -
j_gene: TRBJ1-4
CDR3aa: ASRLSPLLGSRKLF

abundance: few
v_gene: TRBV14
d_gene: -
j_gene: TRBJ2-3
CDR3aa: ASSQGGFALTDTQY

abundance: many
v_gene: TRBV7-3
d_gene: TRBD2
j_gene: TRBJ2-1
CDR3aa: ASSLTSGSVGNEQF

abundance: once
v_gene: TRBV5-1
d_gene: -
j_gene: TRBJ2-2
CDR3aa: ASSSDRGRNTGELF

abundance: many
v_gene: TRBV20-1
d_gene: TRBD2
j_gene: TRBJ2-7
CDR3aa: SAPSGVPYEQY

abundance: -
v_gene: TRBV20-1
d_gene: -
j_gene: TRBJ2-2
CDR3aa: SARGRGNTGELF

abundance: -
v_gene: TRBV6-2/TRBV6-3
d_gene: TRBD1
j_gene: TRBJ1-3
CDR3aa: ASSNYLQGGFSGNTIY

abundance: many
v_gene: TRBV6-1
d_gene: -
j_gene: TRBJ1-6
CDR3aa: ASSWGQNSPLH

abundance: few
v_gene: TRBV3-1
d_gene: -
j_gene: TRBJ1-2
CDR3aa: ASSQARLLNYGYT

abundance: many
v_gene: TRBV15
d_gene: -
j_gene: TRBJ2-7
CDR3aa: ATSRIRRGSYEQY

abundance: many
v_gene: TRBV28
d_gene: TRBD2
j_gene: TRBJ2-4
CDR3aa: ASSSGTSGKNIQY

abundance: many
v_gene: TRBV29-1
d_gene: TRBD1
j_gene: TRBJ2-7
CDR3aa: SVVDRGHDEQY

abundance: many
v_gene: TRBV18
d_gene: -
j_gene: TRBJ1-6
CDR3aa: ASSPSSGGYNSPLH

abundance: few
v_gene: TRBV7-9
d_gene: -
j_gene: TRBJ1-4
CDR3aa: ASSWEKGGLGTNEKLF